One T cell receptor (beta chain) is described in this entry. The antigen remains undetermined. This specimen comes from a study of T cells after posttransplantation cyclophosphamide. Findings of the study overall: Recipient CMV seropositivity and CMV reactivation strongly tracked TRB clonality.

The method was immunoSEQ multiplex PCR; TCRdb's version includes in-frame clones alone and lacks a portion of them. The data contain 8,000 to 10,000 clones, 80% to 85% of them seen just once; the ten biggest clones take up approximately 15%. Treatment was busulfan-fludarabine conditioning, a marrow graft, and cyclophosphamide on days +3 and +4. J lost 2 bases, V lost 3 bases, and 11 bases had no gene match. CDR1 is SGHTS, CDR2 YDEGEE, per germline. This CDR3 has 17 amino acids. Sequencing was performed on PBMCs, taken roughly 1,900 days after a stem cell transplant with posttransplant cyclophosphamide. The chain carries TRBV5-8 and TRBJ1-5, with 7 bases matching TRBD1. The sequence was obtained from a female patient aged 40-50 years who received an allogeneic stem cell transplant from a related donor, was CMV-positive, and had no GVHD. These T cells may partly come from the graft donor. In nucleotides, the CDR3 is TGTGCCAGCAGCTCCGTGACAGGGCCCGGAGGCAATCAGCCCCAGCATTTT. It encodes CASSSVTGPGGNQPQHF.